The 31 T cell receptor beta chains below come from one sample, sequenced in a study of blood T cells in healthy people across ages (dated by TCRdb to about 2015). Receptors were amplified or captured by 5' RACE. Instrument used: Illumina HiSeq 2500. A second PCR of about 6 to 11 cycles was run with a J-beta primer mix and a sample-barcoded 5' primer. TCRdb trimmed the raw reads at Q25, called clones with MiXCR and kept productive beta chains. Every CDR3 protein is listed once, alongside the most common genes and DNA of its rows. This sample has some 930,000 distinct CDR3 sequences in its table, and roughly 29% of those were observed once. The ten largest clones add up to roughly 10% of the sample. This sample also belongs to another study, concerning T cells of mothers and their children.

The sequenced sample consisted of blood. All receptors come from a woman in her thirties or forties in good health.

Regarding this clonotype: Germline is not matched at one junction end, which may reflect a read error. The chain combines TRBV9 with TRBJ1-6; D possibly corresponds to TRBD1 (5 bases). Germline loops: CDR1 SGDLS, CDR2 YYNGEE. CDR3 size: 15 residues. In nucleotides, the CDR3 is TGTGCCAACAGCGTAGGAGGCAGGGATGGTTCACCCCTCCACTTT. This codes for CANSVGGRDGSPLHF.

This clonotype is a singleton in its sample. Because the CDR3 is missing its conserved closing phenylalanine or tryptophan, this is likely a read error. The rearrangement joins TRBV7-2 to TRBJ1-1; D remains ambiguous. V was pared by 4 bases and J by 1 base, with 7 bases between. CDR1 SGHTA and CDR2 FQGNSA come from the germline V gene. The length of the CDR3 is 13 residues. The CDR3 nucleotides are TGTGCCAGCAGCTCCGGCAGGAACACTGAAGCTTTCTGT. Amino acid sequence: CASSSGRNTEAFC.

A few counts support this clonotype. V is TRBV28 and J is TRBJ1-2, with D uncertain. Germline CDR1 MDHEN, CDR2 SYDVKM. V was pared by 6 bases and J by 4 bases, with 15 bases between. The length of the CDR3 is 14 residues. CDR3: CASRFPTQTYGYTF. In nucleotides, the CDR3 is TGTGCCAGCAGGTTTCCAACGCAGACCTATGGCTACACCTTC.

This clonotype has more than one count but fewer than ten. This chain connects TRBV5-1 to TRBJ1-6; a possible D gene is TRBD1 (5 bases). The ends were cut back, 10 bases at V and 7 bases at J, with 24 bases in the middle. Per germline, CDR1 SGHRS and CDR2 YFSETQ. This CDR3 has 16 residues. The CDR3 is CADSPSIRDGNSPLHF. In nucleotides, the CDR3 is TGCGCCGACAGCCCTTCTATCCGGGACGGGAATTCACCCCTCCACTTT.

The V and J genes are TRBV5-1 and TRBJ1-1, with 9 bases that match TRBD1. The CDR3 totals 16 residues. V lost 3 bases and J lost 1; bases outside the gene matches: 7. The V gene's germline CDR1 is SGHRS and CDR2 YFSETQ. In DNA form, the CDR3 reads TGCGCCAGCAGCTCAGGGACGGGACAGGGGAACACTGAAGCTTTCTTT. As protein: CASSSGTGQGNTEAFF.

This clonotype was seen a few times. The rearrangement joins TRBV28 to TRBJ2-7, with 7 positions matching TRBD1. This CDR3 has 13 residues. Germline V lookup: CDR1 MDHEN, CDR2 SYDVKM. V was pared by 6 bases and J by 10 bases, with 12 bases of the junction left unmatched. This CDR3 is CASSITQGPLQYF. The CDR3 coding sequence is TGTGCCAGCAGCATTACACAGGGGCCCCTCCAGTACTTC. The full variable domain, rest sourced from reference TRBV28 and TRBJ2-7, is DVKVTQSSRYLVKRTGEKVFLECVQDMDHENMFWYRQDPGLGLRLIYFSYDVKMKEKGDIPEGYSVSREKKERFSLILESASTNQTSMYLCASSITQGPLQYFGPGTRLTVT.

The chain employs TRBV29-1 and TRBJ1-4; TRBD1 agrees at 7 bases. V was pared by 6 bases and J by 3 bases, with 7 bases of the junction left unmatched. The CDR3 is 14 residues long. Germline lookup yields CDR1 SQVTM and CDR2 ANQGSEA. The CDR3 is CSVHRGGPNEKLFF. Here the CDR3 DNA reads TGCAGCGTCCACAGAGGGGGCCCTAATGAAAAACTGTTTTTT.

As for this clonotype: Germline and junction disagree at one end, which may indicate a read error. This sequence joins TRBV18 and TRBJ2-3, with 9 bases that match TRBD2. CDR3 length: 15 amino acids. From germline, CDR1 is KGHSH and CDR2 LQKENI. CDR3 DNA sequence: TGTGCCAGCTCACTCGGCGGGACTAGCAGAGATACGCAGTATTTT. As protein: CASSLGGTSRDTQYF.

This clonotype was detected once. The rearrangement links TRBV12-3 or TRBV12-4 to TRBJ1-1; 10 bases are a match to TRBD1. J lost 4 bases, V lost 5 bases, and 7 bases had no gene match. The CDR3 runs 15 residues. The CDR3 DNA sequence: TGTGCCAGCAGTCCCGACAGGGGGCGCACCACTGAAGCTTTCTTT. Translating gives CASSPDRGRTTEAFF.

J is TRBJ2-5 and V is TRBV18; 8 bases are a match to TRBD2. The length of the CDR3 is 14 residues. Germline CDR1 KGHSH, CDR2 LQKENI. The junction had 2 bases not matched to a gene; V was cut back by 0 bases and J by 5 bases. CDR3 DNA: TGTGCCAGCTCACCACCCGGACTAGCTGAGACCCAGTACTTC. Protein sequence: CASSPPGLAETQYF. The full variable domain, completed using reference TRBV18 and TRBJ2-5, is NAGVMQNPRHLVRRRGQEARLRCSPMKGHSHVYWYRQLPEEGLKFMVYLQKENIIDESGMPKERFSAEFPKEGPSILRIQQVVRGDSAAYFCASSPPGLAETQYFGPGTRLLVL.

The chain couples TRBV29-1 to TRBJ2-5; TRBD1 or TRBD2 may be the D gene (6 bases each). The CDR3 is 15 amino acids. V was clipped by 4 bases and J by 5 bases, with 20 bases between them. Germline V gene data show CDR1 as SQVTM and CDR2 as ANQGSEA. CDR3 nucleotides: TGCAGCGTTGCGTTGTGGGGGGCCGGCGGGGAGACCCAGTACTTC. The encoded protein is CSVALWGAGGETQYF.

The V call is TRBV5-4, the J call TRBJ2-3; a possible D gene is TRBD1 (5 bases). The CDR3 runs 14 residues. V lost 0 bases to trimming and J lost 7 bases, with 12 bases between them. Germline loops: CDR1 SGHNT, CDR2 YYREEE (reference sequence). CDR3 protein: CASSLGQGLYTQYF. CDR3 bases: TGTGCCAGCAGCTTGGGGCAGGGTTTGTATACGCAGTATTTT.

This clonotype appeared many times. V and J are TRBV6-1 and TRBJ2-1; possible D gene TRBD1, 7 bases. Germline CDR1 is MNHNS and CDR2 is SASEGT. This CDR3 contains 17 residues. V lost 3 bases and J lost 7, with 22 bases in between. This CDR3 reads CASSDHRGLMDGNEQFF. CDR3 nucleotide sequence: TGTGCCAGCAGTGACCACAGGGGACTCATGGATGGGAATGAGCAGTTCTTC.

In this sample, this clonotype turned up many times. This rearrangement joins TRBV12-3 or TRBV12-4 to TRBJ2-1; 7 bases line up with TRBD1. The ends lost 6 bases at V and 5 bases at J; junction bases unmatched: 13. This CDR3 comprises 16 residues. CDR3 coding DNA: TGTGCCAGCAGCACACCCCTGGGACAGCCCGACAATGAGCAGTTCTTC. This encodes CASSTPLGQPDNEQFF.

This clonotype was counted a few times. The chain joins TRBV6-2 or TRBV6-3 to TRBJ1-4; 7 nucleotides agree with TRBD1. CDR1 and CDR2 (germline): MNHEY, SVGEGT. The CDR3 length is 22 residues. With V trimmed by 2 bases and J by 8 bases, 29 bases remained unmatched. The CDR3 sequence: CASSYPPSGTAKARGSLEKLFF. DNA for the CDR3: TGTGCCAGCAGTTACCCGCCGTCCGGGACAGCGAAGGCCCGCGGCAGCCTCGAAAAACTGTTTTTT.

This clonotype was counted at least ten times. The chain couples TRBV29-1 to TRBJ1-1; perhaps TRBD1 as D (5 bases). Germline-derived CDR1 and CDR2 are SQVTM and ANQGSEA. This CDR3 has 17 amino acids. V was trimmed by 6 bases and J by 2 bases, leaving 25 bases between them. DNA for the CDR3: TGCAGCGTGACGGGGTCAGGGAAAGCAGATACTAACACTGAAGCTTTCTTT. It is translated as CSVTGSGKADTNTEAFF.

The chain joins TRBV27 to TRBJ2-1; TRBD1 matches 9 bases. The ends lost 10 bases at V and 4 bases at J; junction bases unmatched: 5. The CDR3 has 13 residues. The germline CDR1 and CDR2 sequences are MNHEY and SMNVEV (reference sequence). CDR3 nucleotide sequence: TGTGCCACCTTGGGACAGGGTTACAATGAGCAGTTCTTC. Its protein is CATLGQGYNEQFF.

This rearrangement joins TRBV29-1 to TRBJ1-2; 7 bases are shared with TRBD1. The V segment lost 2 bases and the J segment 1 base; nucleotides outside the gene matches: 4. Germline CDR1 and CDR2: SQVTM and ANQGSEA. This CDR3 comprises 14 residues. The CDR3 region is CSVESDRINYGYTF. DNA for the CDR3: TGCAGCGTTGAATCGGACAGGATTAACTATGGCTACACCTTC.

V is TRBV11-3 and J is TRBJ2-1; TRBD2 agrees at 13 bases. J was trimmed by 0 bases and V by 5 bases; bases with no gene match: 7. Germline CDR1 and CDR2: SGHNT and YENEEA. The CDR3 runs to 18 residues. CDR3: CASSAGTSGASSYNEQFF. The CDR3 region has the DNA TGTGCCAGCAGCGCGGGGACTAGCGGGGCCAGCTCCTACAATGAGCAGTTCTTC.

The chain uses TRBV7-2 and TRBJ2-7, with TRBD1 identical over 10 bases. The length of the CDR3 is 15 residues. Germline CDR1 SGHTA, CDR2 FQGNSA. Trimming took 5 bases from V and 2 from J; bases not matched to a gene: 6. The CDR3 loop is CASSPWDRGTYEQYF. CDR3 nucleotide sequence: TGTGCCAGCAGCCCGTGGGACAGGGGAACCTACGAGCAGTACTTC.

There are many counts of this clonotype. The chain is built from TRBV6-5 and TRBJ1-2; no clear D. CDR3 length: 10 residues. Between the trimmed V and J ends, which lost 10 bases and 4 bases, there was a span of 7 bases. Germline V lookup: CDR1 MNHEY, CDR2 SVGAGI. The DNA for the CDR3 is TGTGCCACCCACCTCTATGGCTACACCTTC. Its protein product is CATHLYGYTF.

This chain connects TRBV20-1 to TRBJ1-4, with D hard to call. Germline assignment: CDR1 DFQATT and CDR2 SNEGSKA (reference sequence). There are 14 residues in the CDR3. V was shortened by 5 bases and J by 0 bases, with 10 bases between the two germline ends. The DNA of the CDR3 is TGCAGTGCTGGCCCCGGGGCAACTAATGAAAAACTGTTTTTT. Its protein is CSAGPGATNEKLFF.

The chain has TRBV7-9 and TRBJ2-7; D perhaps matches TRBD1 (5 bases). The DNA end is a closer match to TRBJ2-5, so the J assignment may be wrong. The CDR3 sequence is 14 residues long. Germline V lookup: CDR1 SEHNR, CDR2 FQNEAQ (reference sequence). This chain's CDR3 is CASSLQGVQETQYF. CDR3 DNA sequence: TGTGCCAGCAGCCTACAAGGGGTTCAAGAGACCCAGTACTTC.

The CDR3 DNA reads as TGTGCGACAGGCGGGGTCGATTGGCGCTACACCTTC. It is translated as CATGGVDWRYTF. The gene calls are TRBV7-9 and TRBJ1-2, with D perhaps matching TRBD1 (6 bases). The CDR3 is 12 residues long. Germline-derived CDR1 and CDR2 are SEHNR and FQNEAQ (reference sequence). Using reference TRBV7-9 and TRBJ1-2 for the parts outside the CDR3, the full variable domain is DTGVSQNPRHKITKRGQNVTFRCDPISEHNRLYWYRQTLGQGPEFLTYFQNEAQLEKSRLLSDRFSAERPKGSFSTLEIQRTEQGDSAMYLCATGGVDWRYTFGSGTRLTVV.

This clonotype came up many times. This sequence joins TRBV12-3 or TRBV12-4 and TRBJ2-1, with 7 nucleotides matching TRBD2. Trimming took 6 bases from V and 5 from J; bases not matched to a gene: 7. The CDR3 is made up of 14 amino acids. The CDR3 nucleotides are TGTGCCAGCAGCCCTGCGGGGGACCACAATGAGCAGTTCTTC. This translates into CASSPAGDHNEQFF.

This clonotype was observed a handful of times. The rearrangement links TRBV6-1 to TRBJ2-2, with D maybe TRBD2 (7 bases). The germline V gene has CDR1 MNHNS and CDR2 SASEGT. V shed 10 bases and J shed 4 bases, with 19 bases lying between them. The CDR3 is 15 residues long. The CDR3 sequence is CATLMGGLGTGELFF. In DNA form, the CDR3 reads TGTGCCACCCTGATGGGGGGGCTGGGCACCGGGGAGCTGTTTTTT.

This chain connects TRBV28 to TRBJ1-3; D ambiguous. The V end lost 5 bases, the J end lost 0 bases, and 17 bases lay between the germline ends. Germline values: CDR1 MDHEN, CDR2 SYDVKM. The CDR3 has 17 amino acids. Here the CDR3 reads CASSPSSVSSSGNTIYF. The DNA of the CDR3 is TGTGCCAGCAGTCCCTCATCAGTCTCGTCCTCTGGAAACACCATATATTTT.

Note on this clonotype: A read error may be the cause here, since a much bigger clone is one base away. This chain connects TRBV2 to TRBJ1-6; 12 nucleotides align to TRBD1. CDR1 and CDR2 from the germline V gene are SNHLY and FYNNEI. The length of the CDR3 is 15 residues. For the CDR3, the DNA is TGTGCCAGCAGGGCCGGGACAGGGGGCCATTCACCCCCCCACTTT. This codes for CASRAGTGGHSPPHF.

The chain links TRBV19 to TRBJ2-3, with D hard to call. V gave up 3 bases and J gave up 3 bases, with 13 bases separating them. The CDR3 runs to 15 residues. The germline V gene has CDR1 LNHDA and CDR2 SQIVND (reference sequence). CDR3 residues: CASSMWTRSTDTQYF. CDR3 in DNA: TGTGCCAGTAGTATGTGGACCAGGTCAACAGATACGCAGTATTTT. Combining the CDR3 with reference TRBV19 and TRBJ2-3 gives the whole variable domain DGGITQSPKYLFRKEGQNVTLSCEQNLNHDAMYWYRQDPGQGLRLIYYSQIVNDFQKGDIAEGYSVSREKKESFPLTVTSAQKNPTAFYLCASSMWTRSTDTQYFGPGTRLTVL.

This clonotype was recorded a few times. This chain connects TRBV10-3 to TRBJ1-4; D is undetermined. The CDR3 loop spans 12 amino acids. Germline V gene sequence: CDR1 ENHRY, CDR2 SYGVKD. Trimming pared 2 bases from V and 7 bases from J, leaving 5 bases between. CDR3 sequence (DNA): TGTGCCATCAGTGAGGGAGGTGAAAAACTGTTTTTT. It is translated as CAISEGGEKLFF.

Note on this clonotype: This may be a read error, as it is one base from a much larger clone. The CDR3 protein is CACSFLTGQETQYF. The DNA for the CDR3 is TGTGCCTGCAGCTTCTTGACAGGACAAGAGACCCAGTACTTC. V and J are TRBV7-2 and TRBJ2-7; a possible D gene is TRBD1 (6 bases). TRBJ2-5 matches the DNA end more closely, so the J call is doubtful. Germline CDR1 is SGHTA and CDR2 is FQGNSA. CDR3 length: 14 amino acids.